This T cell receptor (beta chain) originates from a study of T cells after yellow fever vaccination. One entry per CDR3 protein, called by TCRdb with MiXCR from the 5' RACE reads. The repertoire has about 350,000 distinct CDR3 sequences, 9.5% to 13% of them found once; the top ten carry less than 20%. Trimming at V came to 1 base and at J to 2 bases, leaving 7 bases not matched to a gene. The CDR3 runs to 17 residues. CDR1 is LGHNA and CDR2 is YNFKEQ in the germline V gene. This clonotype was detected a few times. This sequence originates from a man between 18 and 35 years old who received the YFV17D yellow fever vaccine. Specimen: PBMCs, collected on the day of the first yellow fever vaccination. The genes are TRBV4-2 and TRBJ2-3, with 9 bases that match TRBD2. The CDR3 coding sequence is TGTGCCAGCAGCCAAGGGTCTCTAGCGGGGACCACAGATACGCAGTATTTT. Its translation: CASSQGSLAGTTDTQYF.